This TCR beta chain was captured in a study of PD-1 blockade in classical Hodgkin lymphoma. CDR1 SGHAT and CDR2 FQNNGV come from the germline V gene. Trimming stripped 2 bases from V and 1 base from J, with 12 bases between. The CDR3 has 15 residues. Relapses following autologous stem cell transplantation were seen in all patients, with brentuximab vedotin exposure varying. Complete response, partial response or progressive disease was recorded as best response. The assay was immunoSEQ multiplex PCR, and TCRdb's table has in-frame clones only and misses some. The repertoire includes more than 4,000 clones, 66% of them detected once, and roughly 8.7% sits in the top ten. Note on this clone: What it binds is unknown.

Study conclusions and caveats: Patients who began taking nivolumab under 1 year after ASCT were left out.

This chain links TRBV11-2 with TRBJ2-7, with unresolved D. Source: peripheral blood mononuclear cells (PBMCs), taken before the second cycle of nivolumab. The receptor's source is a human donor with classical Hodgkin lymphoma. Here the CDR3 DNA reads TGTGCCAGCAGCTTATCATATAGCCCTTCCTACGAGCAGTACTTC. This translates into CASSLSYSPSYEQYF.